Following are 27 T cell receptor beta chains from one sample sequenced in a study of blood T cell repertoires in COVID-19. Sequenced by immunoSEQ multiplex PCR; TCRdb stores in-frame clones only, minus some. The sample has about 200,000 clones, roughly 82% seen once. The source material was PBMCs or T cells enriched from blood (not recorded which). Every receptor here comes from a man aged 40-50 years with acute COVID-19.

The CDR3 protein is CASSFPGQPNEKLFF. The CDR3 coding sequence is TGTGCCAGCAGCTTCCCGGGACAGCCAAATGAAAAACTGTTTTTT. The J gene is TRBJ1-4, the V gene TRBV2; 7 bases align to TRBD1. CDR1 is SNHLY, CDR2 FYNNEI, per germline. The CDR3 sequence is 15 residues long. Losses at the gene ends were 6 bases for V and 5 bases for J; bases not matched to a gene: 9. The complete variable domain, with remaining parts taken from reference TRBV2 and TRBJ1-4, reads EPEVTQTPSHQVTQMGQEVILRCVPISNHLYFYWYRQILGQKVEFLVSFYNNEISEKSEIFDDQFSVERPDGSNFTLKIRSTKLEDSAMYFCASSFPGQPNEKLFFGSGTQLSVL.

The gene calls are TRBV10-1 and TRBJ2-3, with 9 bases matching TRBD1. There are 16 residues in the CDR3. CDR1 is WNHNN and CDR2 is SYGVQD in the germline V gene (reference sequence). The trim removed 6 bases at V and 3 bases at J, leaving 10 bases unmatched. The CDR3 nucleotides read TGCGCCAGCAGCCCATTACAGGGGGCAGGAACAGATACGCAGTATTTT. Translated, it gives CASSPLQGAGTDTQYF.

The CDR3 nucleotides are TGTGCCAGCAGCCTAGAATCCTCCACAGATACGCAGTATTTT. It translates to CASSLESSTDTQYF. V and J are TRBV7-8 and TRBJ2-3, with D unresolved. This CDR3 has 14 amino acids. Germline values: CDR1 SGHVS, CDR2 FQNEAQ. The V end was cut by 5 bases, the J end by 2 bases, with 11 bases between.

V gene TRBV4-3 combines with J gene TRBJ2-2; no clear D. Germline values: CDR1 LGHNA, CDR2 YSLEER. This CDR3 contains 14 residues. Trimming took off 1 base at V and 7 bases at J, with 10 bases between the two ends. The CDR3 protein is CASSQVGEFGELFF. The CDR3 DNA sequence: TGCGCCAGCAGCCAAGTAGGAGAGTTCGGGGAGCTGTTTTTT.

The V gene is TRBV11-2, the J gene TRBJ2-3; D is possibly TRBD2 (6 bases). The length of the CDR3 is 14 residues. With 5 bases removed from V and 6 bases from J, the gap between germline ends came to 15 bases. CDR1 and CDR2 (germline): SGHAT, FQNNGV. Written as DNA, the CDR3 is TGTGCCAGCAGCAAACCGACTAGTTGGGATACGCAGTATTTT. Its protein product is CASSKPTSWDTQYF.

V is TRBV11-2 and J is TRBJ1-4; TRBD1 agrees at 9 bases. Germline-derived CDR1 and CDR2 are SGHAT and FQNNGV. This CDR3 comprises 15 residues. V shed 6 bases and J 7 bases; nucleotides not matched to a gene: 9. In DNA, the CDR3 is TGTGCCAGCAGTGGCCCGGGACAGGGTCGTGAAAAACTGTTTTTT. Its protein product is CASSGPGQGREKLFF.

In the case of this clone: The sample contains more than one DNA sequence encoding this CDR3. The rearrangement links TRBV7-2 to TRBJ2-1, with 7 positions matching TRBD2. CDR3 length: 16 amino acids. The J segment lost 7 bases and the V segment lost 0 bases, leaving 9 bases of the junction unmatched. CDR1 SGHTA and CDR2 FQGNSA come from the germline V gene. Here the CDR3 DNA reads TGTGCCAGCAGCTTAGCTAGCCAGCGGGAACGGAATGAGCAGTTCTTC. Its protein product is CASSLASQRERNEQFF.

This clone has a handful of counts. The chain links TRBV15 to TRBJ2-7; 9 bases fit TRBD1. After removal of 4 bases from V and 2 bases from J, the junction contained 12 bases not matched to a gene. The CDR3 length is 17 residues. Germline loops: CDR1 LNHNV, CDR2 YYDKDF (reference sequence). The CDR3 bases are TGTGCCACCAGCACACGAGGTGGGGACAGGGTGGCCTACGAGCAGTACTTC. Translated: CATSTRGGDRVAYEQYF.

V usage is TRBV19 and J usage is TRBJ2-7; D possibly corresponds to TRBD1 (5 bases). The V and J ends lost 3 bases and 0 bases respectively, with 9 bases between them. Germline values: CDR1 LNHDA, CDR2 SQIVND (reference sequence). The CDR3 runs to 14 residues. CDR3 amino acids: CASSIRTPSYEQYF. The CDR3 nucleotides read TGTGCCAGTAGTATTAGGACACCCTCCTACGAGCAGTACTTC.

The chain couples TRBV4-1 to TRBJ1-6; 7 bases line up with TRBD1. Germline V gene sequence: CDR1 MGHRA, CDR2 YSYEKL. V gave up 4 bases and J gave up 7 bases; unmatched junction bases: 4. The CDR3 sequence is 14 residues long. The CDR3 nucleotides read TGCGCCAGCAGCCCTCAGGGGGAGAATTCACCCCTCCACTTT. Its translation is CASSPQGENSPLHF.

This clone is a singleton in its sample. This sequence joins TRBV28 and TRBJ2-3, with a tentative D call TRBD1 (5 bases). CDR1 and CDR2 (germline): MDHEN, SYDVKM. With 3 bases removed from V and 3 bases from J, the gap between germline ends came to 13 bases. The CDR3 extends over 15 amino acids. The CDR3 region is CASSLGGARTDTQYF. In nucleotides, the CDR3 is TGTGCCAGCAGTTTGGGTGGGGCTCGGACAGATACGCAGTATTTT.

The chain is built from TRBV7-2 and TRBJ2-3; 8 bases match TRBD2. Trimming removed 2 bases from V and 2 bases from J; junction bases left unmatched: 6. This CDR3 region has 16 residues. Germline V gene data show CDR1 as SGHTA and CDR2 as FQGNSA. CDR3 nucleotide sequence: TGTGCCAGCAGCTTAAGACAGCGGGAGTCCACAGATACGCAGTATTTT. It specifies CASSLRQRESTDTQYF.

The J gene is TRBJ1-4, the V gene TRBV21-1; TRBD1, the table's D call, lacks a check against the DNA. TRBV21-1 is given as a pseudogene. The CDR3 contains 23 residues. CDR3 residues: CASSKDSLGQGNEPLLLGEKLFF. Here the CDR3 DNA reads TGTGCCAGCAGCAAAGATAGTCTGGGACAGGGCAATGAGCCTTTACTCTTGGGGGAAAAACTGTTTTTT.

The CDR3 sequence is CASSYKKMNTEAFF. The CDR3 DNA is TGTGCCAGCAGTTACAAGAAGATGAACACTGAAGCTTTCTTT. The rearrangement joins TRBV27 to TRBJ1-1, with no clear D. CDR1 and CDR2 from the germline V gene are MNHEY and SMNVEV (reference sequence). V was clipped by 4 bases and J by 0 bases, with 9 bases between them. The CDR3 totals 14 residues.

The CDR3: CASSVDTGNQPQHF. The CDR3 region has the DNA TGTGCCAGCAGCGTAGATACAGGGAATCAGCCCCAGCATTTT. This chain links TRBV9 with TRBJ1-5, with D maybe TRBD1 (6 bases). Trimming removed 0 bases from V and 4 bases from J, with 8 bases in between. The CDR3 runs 14 residues. CDR1 and CDR2 from the germline V gene are SGDLS and YYNGEE.

The J gene is TRBJ1-6, the V gene TRBV6-2 or TRBV6-3, with D hard to call. The V end was cut by 6 bases, the J end by 9 bases, with 9 bases between. This CDR3 has 12 residues. CDR1 and CDR2 from the germline V gene are MNHEY and SVGEGT. CDR3 protein: CASSRTGSPLHF. CDR3 DNA sequence: TGTGCCAGCAGCAGAACGGGTTCACCCCTCCACTTT.

This clone was observed once. J is TRBJ2-6 and V is TRBV12-3 or TRBV12-4, with D tentatively TRBD2 (5 bases). The CDR3 length is 11 residues. Between the trimmed V and J ends, which lost 11 bases and 8 bases, there was a span of 10 bases. The chain's CDR3 is CACRRTNVLTF. The CDR3 region has the DNA TGTGCCTGCCGGAGGACCAACGTCCTGACTTTC.

The V call is TRBV28, the J call TRBJ1-4; maybe TRBD1 (6 bases). The V gene's germline CDR1 is MDHEN and CDR2 SYDVKM. CDR3 length: 14 residues. V lost 4 bases, J lost 11 bases, and 17 bases lay in between. The CDR3 region has the DNA TGTGCCAGCAGTTGGCCCCCTGGACAGTCTAAACTGTTTTTT. This encodes CASSWPPGQSKLFF.

This chain links TRBV7-9 with TRBJ1-2, with D uncertain. CDR3 length: 13 amino acids. The V end lost 1 base, the J end lost 2 bases, and 5 bases lay between the germline ends. The germline CDR1 and CDR2 sequences are SEHNR and FQNEAQ (reference sequence). This CDR3 reads CASSLGGNYGYTF. The CDR3 coding sequence is TGTGCCAGCAGCTTAGGAGGGAACTATGGCTACACCTTC.

The CDR3 sequence: CASSRDSGGGSNEKLFF. The CDR3 DNA is TGTGCCAGCTCGCGGGACAGCGGAGGTGGGTCTAATGAAAAACTGTTTTTT. The chain joins TRBV18 to TRBJ1-4, with TRBD1 identical over 7 bases. Losses at the gene ends were 6 bases for V and 3 bases for J; bases not matched to a gene: 13. Per the germline V gene, CDR1 is KGHSH and CDR2 is LQKENI. The CDR3 consists of 17 residues.

This clone was counted a single time. The J gene is TRBJ1-2, the V gene TRBV7-9, with 11 bases matching TRBD1. Trimming cost V 2 bases and J 10 bases; bases outside gene matches: 12. CDR3 length: 16 amino acids. CDR1 and CDR2 (germline): SEHNR, FQNEAQ (reference sequence). CDR3 DNA: TGTGCCAGCAGCTTACTTCCAAGGGACAGGGGGGGATACTACACCTTC. Its protein product is CASSLLPRDRGGYYTF.

The chain couples TRBV5-1 to TRBJ1-4; 10 bases agree with TRBD1. In germline, CDR1 is SGHRS, CDR2 YFSETQ. This CDR3 is 17 amino acids long. The ends lost 5 bases at V and 7 bases at J; junction bases unmatched: 14. CDR3 sequence reads: CASRTGTGASQGEKLFF. The CDR3 DNA is TGCGCCAGCAGAACCGGGACAGGGGCCTCGCAGGGTGAAAAACTGTTTTTT. Full variable domain (rest looked up from reference TRBV5-1 and TRBJ1-4): KAGVTQTPRYLIKTRGQQVTLSCSPISGHRSVSWYQQTPGQGLQFLFEYFSETQRNKGNFPGRFSGRQFSNSRSEMNVSTLELGDSALYLCASRTGTGASQGEKLFFGSGTQLSVL.

The V and J genes are TRBV6-5 and TRBJ2-1, with D possibly matching TRBD1 (5 bases). V was trimmed by 6 bases and J by 4 bases, leaving 13 bases between them. The CDR3 is 14 amino acids. Germline V gives CDR1 MNHEY, CDR2 SVGAGI. CDR3 protein: CASRRTLGYNEQFF. The CDR3 region has the DNA TGTGCCAGCAGACGGACACTGGGTTACAATGAGCAGTTCTTC.

The rearrangement joins TRBV28 to TRBJ1-2; 8 positions match TRBD1. The CDR3 is 13 residues long. With V trimmed by 5 bases and J by 7 bases, 6 bases remained unmatched. Germline lookup yields CDR1 MDHEN and CDR2 SYDVKM. The DNA for the CDR3 is TGTGCCAGCAGTATAAAGACAGGGGCTGGCTACACCTTC. It codes for CASSIKTGAGYTF.

The sample holds one count of this clone. The rearrangement uses TRBV27 and TRBJ2-1; D unclear. Germline CDR1 and CDR2: MNHEY and SMNVEV (reference sequence). The CDR3 loop spans 16 amino acids. V was trimmed by 0 bases and J by 5 bases, leaving 14 bases between them. The CDR3 protein is CASSLSGFSVHNEQFF. For the CDR3, the DNA is TGTGCCAGCAGTTTATCCGGTTTTTCGGTACACAATGAGCAGTTCTTC.

The chain employs TRBV9 and TRBJ1-1, with D unresolved. CDR3 length: 15 residues. Trimming took 0 bases from V and 0 from J, leaving 9 bases between them. CDR1 and CDR2 (germline): SGDLS, YYNGEE. The CDR3 loop reads CASSVDGFMNTEAFF. The CDR3 bases are TGTGCCAGCAGCGTAGACGGGTTCATGAACACTGAAGCTTTCTTT.

V is TRBV24-1 and J is TRBJ2-2, with TRBD1 matching over 7 bases. The germline gives CDR1 KGHDR, CDR2 SFDVKD. The J segment lost 6 bases and the V segment lost 8 bases, leaving 2 bases of the junction unmatched. This CDR3 is 12 amino acids long. CDR3 in DNA: TGTGCCACCAACGACAGGGCCGGGGAGCTGTTTTTT. This gives the protein CATNDRAGELFF.